One and the same sample provided the 27 T cell receptor beta chains below, sequenced in a study of post-analysis software for immune sequencing data. Study-wide results and limits: Four to six TRBV segments were more frequent in patients than controls; TRBV5-6, TRBV5-1 and TRBV20-1 belonged to this group.

Sequencing libraries made from TCR beta cDNA carried unique molecular identifiers. TCRdb reprocessed the PCR reads via MiXCR and lists one record per CDR3 protein. The profile shows roughly 730,000 distinct CDR3 sequences, roughly 29% of them singletons. Their antigens are not known. Sample: blood. These receptors came from a girl between 5 and 17 years old with multiple sclerosis.

This chain uses TRBV18 with TRBJ1-1; a weak D match, TRBD1 (6 bases). The CDR3 spans 15 residues. The germline V and J ends were trimmed by 6 bases and 1 base, with 15 bases remaining between them. CDR1 KGHSH and CDR2 LQKENI come from the germline V gene. CDR3 nucleotides: TGTGCCAGCTCTCCTCGACAGGACACGAACACTGAAGCTTTCTTT. This sequence encodes CASSPRQDTNTEAFF. The full variable domain, in which reference TRBV18 and TRBJ1-1 provide the parts outside the CDR3, is NAGVMQNPRHLVRRRGQEARLRCSPMKGHSHVYWYRQLPEEGLKFMVYLQKENIIDESGMPKERFSAEFPKEGPSILRIQQVVRGDSAAYFCASSPRQDTNTEAFFGQGTRLTVV.

This clonotype appeared a single time. The V gene is TRBV20-1, the J gene TRBJ1-4, with D uncertain. The germline V gene has CDR1 DFQATT and CDR2 SNEGSKA (reference sequence). This CDR3 region has 12 residues. V gave up 6 bases and J gave up 7 bases, with 12 bases separating them. CDR3 in amino acids: CSAGRVGEKLFF. The CDR3 coding sequence is TGCAGTGCCGGCCGGGTGGGTGAAAAACTGTTTTTT.

The chain joins TRBV20-1 to TRBJ2-1, with 7 positions matching TRBD2. This CDR3 comprises 14 residues. The germline V gene has CDR1 DFQATT and CDR2 SNEGSKA (reference sequence). Trimming removed 6 bases from V and 4 bases from J; junction bases left unmatched: 9. CDR3 residues: CSAAGPREYNEQFF. CDR3 nucleotide sequence: TGCAGTGCCGCCGGGCCGCGGGAGTACAATGAGCAGTTCTTC.

This chain joins TRBV20-1 and TRBJ2-1; 7 bases agree with TRBD2. The CDR3 is 17 residues long. Per the germline V gene, CDR1 is DFQATT and CDR2 is SNEGSKA (reference sequence). V gave up 3 bases and J gave up 0 bases; unmatched junction bases: 11. In nucleotides, the CDR3 is TGCAGTGCTAGGGGGGACCTAGCGGAACACTCCTACAATGAGCAGTTCTTC. Protein product: CSARGDLAEHSYNEQFF.

This clonotype was seen at least ten times. The CDR3, as DNA: TGCGCCAGCAGCTTATCCGGGACTATCACAGATACGCAGTATTTT. Translating it yields CASSLSGTITDTQYF. V is TRBV5-1 and J is TRBJ2-3, with 7 bases aligning to TRBD2. The germline V gene has CDR1 SGHRS and CDR2 YFSETQ. V shed 2 bases, J shed 2 bases, and the junction held 5 bases outside the gene matches. This CDR3 is built from 15 residues. Variable domain in full (rest from reference TRBV5-1 and TRBJ2-3): KAGVTQTPRYLIKTRGQQVTLSCSPISGHRSVSWYQQTPGQGLQFLFEYFSETQRNKGNFPGRFSGRQFSNSRSEMNVSTLELGDSALYLCASSLSGTITDTQYFGPGTRLTVL.

The V and J genes are TRBV5-1 and TRBJ2-1; possibly TRBD1 for D (7 bases). Trimming pared 4 bases from V and 4 bases from J, leaving 15 bases between. In germline, CDR1 is SGHRS, CDR2 YFSETQ. CDR3 length equals 15 residues. The CDR3, as DNA: TGCGCCAGCAGCCCCGTGGCAGGGGGGTACAATGAGCAGTTCTTC. This sequence encodes CASSPVAGGYNEQFF.

There are many counts of this clonotype. The J gene is TRBJ2-1, the V gene TRBV7-2, with 9 positions matching TRBD1. Germline V gene sequence: CDR1 SGHTA, CDR2 FQGNSA. V trimming: 8 bases; J trimming: 5 bases; junction bases outside the gene matches: 10. The CDR3 extends over 15 amino acids. The chain's CDR3 is CASLPRGQGNNEQFF. CDR3 DNA sequence: TGTGCCAGCCTCCCGAGGGGACAGGGCAACAATGAGCAGTTCTTC.

A few counts support this clonotype. The chain uses TRBV20-1 and TRBJ2-7; the D call may be TRBD1 or TRBD2 (5 bases each). Trimming took 6 bases from V and 4 from J, leaving 16 bases between them. This CDR3 has 13 amino acids. Germline V gives CDR1 DFQATT, CDR2 SNEGSKA (reference sequence). Here the CDR3 DNA reads TGCAGTGCCCCGGGACGGGATATTTACGAGCAGTACTTC. Residues: CSAPGRDIYEQYF.

The gene calls are TRBV28 and TRBJ1-2; 8 nucleotides match TRBD1. This CDR3 comprises 13 residues. Per the germline V gene, CDR1 is MDHEN and CDR2 is SYDVKM. V trimming: 4 bases; J trimming: 3 bases; junction bases outside the gene matches: 1. CDR3 bases: TGTGCCAGCAGTTGGGACAGGTACTATGGCTACACCTTC. This sequence encodes CASSWDRYYGYTF.

The rearrangement links TRBV7-9 to TRBJ2-4, with 7 bases lining up with TRBD2. Trimming at V came to 1 base and at J to 8 bases, leaving 8 bases not matched to a gene. In germline, CDR1 is SEHNR, CDR2 FQNEAQ (reference sequence). CDR3 length equals 15 residues. The CDR3: CASSLDSWTRDIQYF. CDR3 DNA: TGTGCCAGCAGCTTAGATTCCTGGACTAGGGACATTCAGTACTTC.

The table lists this clonotype with a few counts. The chain couples TRBV29-1 to TRBJ1-1; possibly TRBD1 for D (6 bases). Trimming pared 6 bases from V and 10 bases from J, leaving 18 bases between. CDR1 is SQVTM, CDR2 ANQGSEA, per germline. The CDR3 is made up of 12 amino acids. The CDR3 nucleotides are TGCAGCGTGACCGGGACATCTTTTGGAGCTTTCTTT. Translating gives CSVTGTSFGAFF.

The chain couples TRBV29-1 to TRBJ2-7, with 10 bases that match TRBD1. Germline V gene data show CDR1 as SQVTM and CDR2 as ANQGSEA. The CDR3 contains 14 residues. Trimming removed 4 bases from V and 5 bases from J; junction bases left unmatched: 8. CDR3 loop: CSVVPGQGRNEQYF. The DNA of the CDR3 is TGCAGCGTTGTACCGGGACAGGGGCGAAACGAGCAGTACTTC.

This clonotype was counted at least ten times. CDR3 DNA sequence: TGCAGCGTGACAGGAACAAGCACAGATACGCAGTATTTT. Translated, it gives CSVTGTSTDTQYF. The V call is TRBV29-1, the J call TRBJ2-3, with D possibly matching TRBD1 (6 bases). Between the trimmed V and J ends, which lost 6 bases and 0 bases, there was a span of 10 bases. The germline V gene has CDR1 SQVTM and CDR2 ANQGSEA. The CDR3 has 13 amino acids.

This clonotype was detected many times. V gene TRBV7-2 combines with J gene TRBJ2-5; D remains ambiguous. V lost 5 bases to trimming and J lost 1 base, with 11 bases between them. Germline V gives CDR1 SGHTA, CDR2 FQGNSA. The CDR3 loop spans 14 amino acids. This CDR3 reads CASSPLGLQETQYF. CDR3 coding DNA: TGTGCCAGCAGCCCTCTGGGCCTCCAAGAGACCCAGTACTTC.

The chain recombines TRBV9 with TRBJ2-7; TRBD2 matches at 7 bases. CDR3 length: 15 residues. Germline values: CDR1 SGDLS, CDR2 YYNGEE. The junction had 7 bases not matched to a gene; V was cut back by 4 bases and J by 0 bases. The CDR3 loop reads CASSPGGGNSYEQYF. In nucleotides, the CDR3 is TGTGCCAGCAGCCCTGGGGGAGGGAACTCCTACGAGCAGTACTTC.

This clonotype was seen more than once but under ten times. The CDR3 loop reads CASSLEQGYDEQFF. In nucleotides, the CDR3 is TGCGCCAGCAGCTTGGAACAGGGTTACGATGAGCAGTTCTTC. The genes are TRBV5-1 and TRBJ2-1; maybe TRBD1 (6 bases). The CDR3 has 14 residues. V was trimmed by 0 bases and J by 8 bases, leaving 12 bases between them. CDR1 is SGHRS and CDR2 is YFSETQ in the germline V gene. Filled out from reference TRBV5-1 and TRBJ2-1, the complete variable domain reads KAGVTQTPRYLIKTRGQQVTLSCSPISGHRSVSWYQQTPGQGLQFLFEYFSETQRNKGNFPGRFSGRQFSNSRSEMNVSTLELGDSALYLCASSLEQGYDEQFFGPGTRLTVL.

The chain links TRBV7-2 to TRBJ2-4; 7 bases fit TRBD1. The J call may be faulty, since TRBJ2-7 better matches the DNA end. This CDR3 is 14 amino acids long. The germline V gene encodes CDR1 SGHTA and CDR2 FQGNSA. The CDR3 sequence is CASSRDSPDYEQYF. Written as DNA, the CDR3 is TGTGCCAGCAGCCGGGACAGCCCAGACTACGAGCAGTACTTC.

This rearrangement joins TRBV27 to TRBJ2-7; 8 bases are a match to TRBD1. There are 15 residues in the CDR3. The V gene end was trimmed by 8 bases and the J gene end by 3 bases; junction bases not matched to a gene: 12. Germline CDR1 MNHEY, CDR2 SMNVEV (reference sequence). The CDR3 region is CASGPGTGGFYEQYF. CDR3 bases: TGTGCCAGCGGACCCGGGACAGGCGGCTTCTACGAGCAGTACTTC.

CDR3 loop: CASSFRTSPWETQYF. The CDR3 nucleotides read TGTGCCAGCAGCTTCCGGACCTCACCCTGGGAGACCCAGTACTTC. V usage is TRBV7-2 and J usage is TRBJ2-5; D ambiguous. CDR1 is SGHTA and CDR2 is FQGNSA in the germline V gene. This CDR3 is 15 amino acids long. Trimming left V 3 bases short and J 5 bases short, with 16 bases between.

This clonotype appeared a few times. The chain carries TRBV5-1 and TRBJ2-1; TRBD2 agrees at 9 bases. The germline V gene encodes CDR1 SGHRS and CDR2 YFSETQ. After removal of 0 bases from V and 6 bases from J, the junction contained 4 bases not matched to a gene. This CDR3 region has 15 residues. The CDR3 region is CASSLDPAGGNEQFF. In DNA form, the CDR3 reads TGCGCCAGCAGCTTGGACCCAGCGGGAGGCAATGAGCAGTTCTTC.

CDR3 nucleotide sequence: TGCAGCGTTGATCCTAGCGGGATTAAGAATGAGCAGTTCTTC. Amino acids: CSVDPSGIKNEQFF. The chain is built from TRBV29-1 and TRBJ2-1; TRBD2 aligns across 9 bases. This CDR3 has 14 amino acids. V lost 3 bases and J lost 7; bases outside the gene matches: 7. In germline, CDR1 is SQVTM, CDR2 ANQGSEA.

This clonotype was detected once. Compared with germline, one end of the junction differs, possibly owing to a read error. The rearrangement links TRBV3-1 to TRBJ1-2; the D gene is possibly TRBD1 (5 bases). The CDR3 loop spans 14 amino acids. Per germline, CDR1 LGHDT and CDR2 YNNKEL (reference sequence). CDR3 nucleotides: TGTGCCAGCAGCCACGAATGGGACGGCTATGACTACACCTTC. Amino acid sequence: CASSHEWDGYDYTF.

In its sample, this clonotype was seen many times. This chain's CDR3 is CASSLDPFNSPLHF. CDR3 bases: TGCGCCAGCAGCTTGGACCCCTTCAATTCACCCCTCCACTTT. The V and J genes are TRBV5-1 and TRBJ1-6, with no clear D. V lost 0 bases and J lost 7, with 8 bases in between. The CDR3 spans 14 residues. Germline CDR1 SGHRS, CDR2 YFSETQ.

With respect to this clonotype: A much larger clone differs from this one at a single base, so this may be a read error. The V and J genes are TRBV6-5 and TRBJ2-7, with 8 positions matching TRBD1. This CDR3 has 14 amino acids. The V gene's germline CDR1 is MNHEY and CDR2 SVGAGI. DNA for the CDR3: TGTGCCAGCGGTTACAGGGGGTATGGCCACGAGCAGTACTTC. Amino acid sequence: CASGYRGYGHEQYF.

This clonotype was recorded a few times. V gene TRBV6-1 combines with J gene TRBJ2-7; D gene ambiguous. The V gene lost 7 bases and the J gene lost 5 bases, with 15 bases spanning the gap. CDR3 length: 13 amino acids. CDR1 MNHNS and CDR2 SASEGT come from the germline V gene. CDR3 in amino acids: CASNLASSNEQYF. DNA of the CDR3: TGTGCCAGCAACTTGGCGAGCAGCAACGAGCAGTACTTC.

This clonotype was detected once. The rearrangement uses TRBV9 and TRBJ2-5; 10 bases are shared with TRBD2. This CDR3 region has 17 residues. CDR1 and CDR2 (germline): SGDLS, YYNGEE. Germline trimming cut 1 base from V and 11 bases from J; bases unmatched to any gene: 17. CDR3 in DNA: TGTGCCAGCAGCGTACGATCGGGACTAGCGTCCCACAATGAGCAGTACTTC. It encodes CASSVRSGLASHNEQYF.

This clonotype was seen only a few times. The chain combines TRBV27 with TRBJ2-7; no clear D gene. This CDR3 contains 13 residues. Germline CDR1 and CDR2: MNHEY and SMNVEV (reference sequence). V was trimmed by 7 bases and J by 3 bases, leaving 13 bases between them. CDR3 loop: CASTLGPDYEQYF. The CDR3, as DNA: TGTGCCAGCACCCTTGGACCTGACTACGAGCAGTACTTC.